Below are 4 T cell receptor beta chains sequenced from a single sample in a study of blood T cell repertoires in COVID-19 (dated by TCRdb to 2018 to 2021). The library was built by means of the immunoSEQ multiplex PCR assay. TCRdb's version of the immuneACCESS table is confined to in-frame rearrangements and falls short of the full clone set. An unresolved V gene accounts for under half of the shortfall where checked; the remainder is of unknown origin. This sample holds 50,000 or so clones; around 89% were observed only once. Together, the top ten hold about 13% of the sample. The sample was peripheral blood. These receptors all come from a man aged 55 to 70 with active COVID-19.

V and J are TRBV5-8 and TRBJ1-5; no firm D call. The CDR3 contains 12 residues. The germline V gene encodes CDR1 SGHTS and CDR2 YDEGEE. V was pared by 0 bases and J by 8 bases, with 6 bases between. CDR3 nucleotides: TGTGCCAGCAGCTTGGGGGAGAAGCCCCAGCATTTT. Translated, it gives CASSLGEKPQHF.

V and J are TRBV7-9 and TRBJ1-3; D call uncertain. The CDR3 spans 16 residues. Germline loops: CDR1 SEHNR, CDR2 FQNEAQ (reference sequence). With 2 bases removed from V and 0 bases from J, the gap between germline ends came to 11 bases. DNA of the CDR3: TGTGCCAGCAGCTTAACAGCAAGCTCCTCTGGAAACACCATATATTTT. This codes for CASSLTASSSGNTIYF.

This clone has just one count. The V and J genes are TRBV5-1 and TRBJ2-1; 11 nucleotides match TRBD2. The CDR3 covers 15 residues. The ends lost 4 bases at V and 8 bases at J; junction bases unmatched: 8. The germline V gene encodes CDR1 SGHRS and CDR2 YFSETQ. CDR3 coding DNA: TGCGCCAGCAGCCCAACTAGCGGGAGCTCCCATGAGCAGTTCTTC. Residues: CASSPTSGSSHEQFF.

The chain links TRBV5-8 to TRBJ1-5; no clear D gene. From germline, CDR1 is SGHTS and CDR2 YDEGEE. This CDR3 has 15 residues. Between the trimmed V and J ends, which lost 2 bases and 4 bases, there was a span of 13 bases. The CDR3 bases are TGTGCCAGCAGCTTCTCCACACTCAGGAATCAGCCCCAGCATTTT. Protein product: CASSFSTLRNQPQHF.